The 20 T cell receptor beta chains below all came from one sample that was sequenced in a study of cytomegalovirus exposure and HLA in healthy donors. The study ran its PCR with 60 Vbeta and 13 Jbeta primers. Profiled with immunoSEQ multiplex PCR; TCRdb holds only in-frame clones, not every one. The table lists 65,000 to 80,000 clones. The sample was PBMCs. These receptors all come from a man under 40 in good health and CMV-seronegative.

The CDR3 here is CASSQHDRENQPQHF. Here the CDR3 DNA reads TGTGCCAGCAGCCAACATGACAGGGAAAATCAGCCCCAGCATTTT. V gene TRBV7-9 combines with J gene TRBJ1-5; 7 nucleotides align to TRBD1. Trimming removed 5 bases from V and 4 bases from J; junction bases left unmatched: 8. Germline CDR1 reads SEHNR; CDR2 reads FQNEAQ (reference sequence). The CDR3 has 15 amino acids.

The CDR3 nucleotides are TGTGCCAGCCGGGACAGGGCCTACAATGAGCAGTTCTTC. Amino acids: CASRDRAYNEQFF. This chain joins TRBV7-2 and TRBJ2-1, with 9 positions matching TRBD1. J lost 2 bases, V lost 8 bases, and 1 base had no gene match. CDR1 SGHTA and CDR2 FQGNSA come from the germline V gene. This CDR3 comprises 13 residues.

The chain uses TRBV29-1 and TRBJ1-2; 8 nucleotides agree with TRBD1. CDR1 is SQVTM and CDR2 is ANQGSEA in the germline V gene. The V gene end was trimmed by 5 bases and the J gene end by 5 bases; junction bases not matched to a gene: 7. This CDR3 has 13 amino acids. The CDR3 loop reads CSVIAGGSYGYTF. The CDR3 DNA reads TGCAGCGTTATTGCAGGGGGCAGTTATGGCTACACCTTC.

The rearrangement uses TRBV9 and TRBJ1-2; 8 nucleotides agree with TRBD1. The CDR3 length is 14 residues. Germline-derived CDR1 and CDR2 are SGDLS and YYNGEE. The ends lost 4 bases at V and 7 bases at J; junction bases unmatched: 9. The chain's CDR3 is CASSPRTGNSGYTF. The CDR3, as DNA: TGTGCCAGCAGCCCTCGGACAGGGAATAGTGGCTACACCTTC.

As DNA, the CDR3 is TGTGCCTGGAGTTTGGGCAGGGGATTTAACTACGAGCAGTACTTC. This codes for CAWSLGRGFNYEQYF. The V gene is TRBV30, the J gene TRBJ2-7; TRBD1 is a possible D gene (6 bases). The CDR3 loop spans 15 amino acids. CDR1 and CDR2 from the germline V gene are GTSNPN and SVGIG (reference sequence). V lost 2 bases to trimming and J lost 3 bases, with 17 bases between them.

The chain has TRBV10-1 and TRBJ1-2; TRBD1 matches at 7 bases. The length of the CDR3 is 19 residues. Germline V gene sequence: CDR1 WNHNN, CDR2 SYGVQD (reference sequence). V trimming: 2 bases; J trimming: 5 bases; junction bases outside the gene matches: 20. DNA of the CDR3: TGCGCCAGCAGTGAGGGTTTGGGACAGCCGGATTTTGCGAGATATGGCTACACCTTC. Its protein is CASSEGLGQPDFARYGYTF.

The chain links TRBV20-1 to TRBJ2-7; no firm D call. CDR1 is DFQATT, CDR2 SNEGSKA, per germline (reference sequence). The CDR3 is 11 residues long. V dropped 1 base and J dropped 5 bases, with 6 bases sitting between them. The CDR3 nucleotides are TGCAGTGCTAGAGCCTTCCACGAGCAGTACTTC. This codes for CSARAFHEQYF.

The chain employs TRBV7-8 and TRBJ1-1; 8 bases are shared with TRBD1. J was trimmed by 8 bases and V by 5 bases; bases with no gene match: 7. The germline gives CDR1 SGHVS, CDR2 FQNEAQ. This CDR3 is built from 13 residues. The CDR3 loop is CASSTRQGREAFF. DNA for the CDR3: TGTGCCAGCAGCACCCGACAGGGGCGCGAAGCTTTCTTT.

This chain uses TRBV4-1 with TRBJ2-5; 9 bases agree with TRBD1. This CDR3 has 14 residues. V lost 3 bases to trimming and J lost 3 bases; unmatched junction nucleotides: 2. CDR1 MGHRA and CDR2 YSYEKL come from the germline V gene. The CDR3 region has the DNA TGCGCCAGCAGCCAGTGGGACAGGGAAGAGACCCAGTACTTC. This translates into CASSQWDREETQYF.

V and J are TRBV9 and TRBJ1-4; 8 nucleotides line up with TRBD1. Trimming cost V 3 bases and J 5 bases; bases outside gene matches: 6. CDR3 length: 15 residues. Germline V gene sequence: CDR1 SGDLS, CDR2 YYNGEE. The CDR3: CASSEARQGNEKLFF. The CDR3, as DNA: TGTGCCAGCAGCGAGGCGCGACAGGGGAATGAAAAACTGTTTTTT.

V gene TRBV5-6 combines with J gene TRBJ1-2; 9 nucleotides agree with TRBD1. Germline lookup yields CDR1 SGHDT and CDR2 YYEEEE. J gave up 4 bases and V 4 bases, and 5 bases lay outside the gene matches. The CDR3 covers 14 residues. CDR3 nucleotide sequence: TGTGCCAGCAGCCCCGGACAGGGGCTCTATGGCTACACCTTC. Translation gives CASSPGQGLYGYTF. Variable domain in full (rest from reference TRBV5-6 and TRBJ1-2): DAGVTQSPTHLIKTRGQQVTLRCSPKSGHDTVSWYQQALGQGPQFIFQYYEEEERQRGNFPDRFSGHQFPNYSSELNVNALLLGDSALYLCASSPGQGLYGYTFGSGTRLTVV.

The rearrangement uses TRBV9 and TRBJ1-1; D might be TRBD1 (6 bases). Per the germline V gene, CDR1 is SGDLS and CDR2 is YYNGEE. V lost 4 bases to trimming and J lost 4 bases, with 14 bases between them. The CDR3 sequence is 14 residues long. DNA for the CDR3: TGTGCCAGCAGCACCAGGGGAGACGGCACTGAAGCTTTCTTT. Encoded protein: CASSTRGDGTEAFF.

The chain combines TRBV5-1 with TRBJ1-6, with D perhaps matching TRBD1 (6 bases). V was trimmed by 0 bases and J by 8 bases, leaving 9 bases between them. The CDR3 is made up of 14 amino acids. Germline V gene lookup returns CDR1 SGHRS and CDR2 YFSETQ. The CDR3 DNA is TGCGCCAGCAGCTTGGAAGGGGGACATTCACCCCTCCACTTT. It specifies CASSLEGGHSPLHF. Full variable domain (missing parts from reference TRBV5-1 and TRBJ1-6): KAGVTQTPRYLIKTRGQQVTLSCSPISGHRSVSWYQQTPGQGLQFLFEYFSETQRNKGNFPGRFSGRQFSNSRSEMNVSTLELGDSALYLCASSLEGGHSPLHFGNGTRLTVT.

The V call is TRBV4-3, the J call TRBJ2-7; TRBD2 agrees at 8 bases. The CDR3 contains 15 residues. V lost 1 base to trimming and J lost 2 bases; unmatched junction nucleotides: 4. Per the germline V gene, CDR1 is LGHNA and CDR2 is YSLEER. The CDR3 spells CASSQGTSSTYEQYF. Here the CDR3 DNA reads TGCGCCAGCAGCCAAGGGACTAGCTCCACCTACGAGCAGTACTTC.

This rearrangement joins TRBV5-4 to TRBJ1-1, with TRBD1 identical over 9 bases. The germline V gene has CDR1 SGHNT and CDR2 YYREEE (reference sequence). The CDR3 has 15 residues. After removal of 4 bases from V and 2 bases from J, the junction contained 6 bases not matched to a gene. CDR3 protein: CASSTPGQGNTEAFF. DNA for the CDR3: TGTGCCAGCAGCACTCCGGGACAGGGTAACACTGAAGCTTTCTTT.

The chain carries TRBV7-3 and TRBJ2-7, with D possibly matching TRBD1 (6 bases). Germline loops: CDR1 SGHTA, CDR2 FQGTGA. V lost 2 bases to trimming and J lost 2 bases, with 13 bases between them. The CDR3 spans 15 residues. CDR3 sequence (DNA): TGTGCCAGCAGCTTATCTGCAGGGGCGACCTACGAGCAGTACTTC. Translation: CASSLSAGATYEQYF.

Concerning this clone: Other DNA variants within this sample encode the same CDR3. The chain links TRBV5-1 to TRBJ2-7; the D gene is possibly TRBD2 (7 bases). CDR3 size: 15 residues. V lost 0 bases, J lost 7 bases, and 17 bases lay in between. Germline values: CDR1 SGHRS, CDR2 YFSETQ. CDR3 amino acids: CASSLGTGGAGEQYF. The DNA of the CDR3 is TGCGCCAGCAGCTTGGGGACGGGGGGCGCAGGGGAGCAGTACTTC.

This chain uses TRBV15 with TRBJ1-2, with 8 bases identical to TRBD1. Germline V gives CDR1 LNHNV, CDR2 YYDKDF (reference sequence). The ends lost 1 base at V and 4 bases at J; junction bases unmatched: 8. There are 16 residues in the CDR3. The CDR3, as DNA: TGTGCCACCAGCAGAGCCGGGACAGGCCTCACCTATGGCTACACCTTC. As protein: CATSRAGTGLTYGYTF.

The rearrangement links TRBV29-1 to TRBJ2-7, with TRBD2 identical over 7 bases. From germline, CDR1 is SQVTM and CDR2 ANQGSEA. V dropped 7 bases and J dropped 4; count of bases not matched to a gene: 10. This CDR3 region has 13 residues. Here the CDR3 DNA reads TGCAGCGGCGGGAGCGGTGAGGGGTACGAGCAGTACTTC. Residues: CSGGSGEGYEQYF.

The chain recombines TRBV30 with TRBJ1-5, with D unresolved. This CDR3 spans 13 amino acids. Looked up from germline, CDR1 is GTSNPN and CDR2 is SVGIG (reference sequence). V shed 0 bases and J shed 7 bases, with 10 bases lying between them. CDR3 nucleotide sequence: TGTGCCTGGAGTGTCGAAAGGAGGCAGCCCCAGCATTTT. As protein: CAWSVERRQPQHF.